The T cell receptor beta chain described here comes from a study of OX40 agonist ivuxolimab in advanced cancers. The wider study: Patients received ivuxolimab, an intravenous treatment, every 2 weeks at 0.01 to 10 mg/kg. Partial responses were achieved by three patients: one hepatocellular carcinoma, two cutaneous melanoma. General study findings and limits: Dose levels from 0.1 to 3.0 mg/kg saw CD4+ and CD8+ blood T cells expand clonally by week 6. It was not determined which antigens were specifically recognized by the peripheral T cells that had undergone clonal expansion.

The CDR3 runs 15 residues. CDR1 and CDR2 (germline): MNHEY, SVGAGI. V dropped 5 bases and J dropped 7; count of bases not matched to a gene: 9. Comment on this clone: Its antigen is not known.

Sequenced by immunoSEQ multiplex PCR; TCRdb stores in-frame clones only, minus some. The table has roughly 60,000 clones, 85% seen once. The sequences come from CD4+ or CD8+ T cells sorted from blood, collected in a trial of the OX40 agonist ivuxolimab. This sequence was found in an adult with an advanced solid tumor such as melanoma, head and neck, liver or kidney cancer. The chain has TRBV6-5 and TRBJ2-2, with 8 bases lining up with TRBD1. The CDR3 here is CASSGWTGFIGELFF. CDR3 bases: TGTGCCAGCAGTGGATGGACAGGGTTTATCGGGGAGCTGTTTTTT.